The 31 T cell receptor beta chains below come from one sample, sequenced in a study of T cell responses to AZD1222 COVID-19 vaccine. Measured with immunoSEQ multiplex PCR; TCRdb has only the in-frame clones, and not every one. The table has 90,000 to 120,000 clones, about 86% seen once. Sample: peripheral blood, taken on day 0 of AZD1222 vaccination. These receptors were taken from an adult in good health.

The rearrangement joins TRBV28 to TRBJ2-7; 7 bases are shared with TRBD2. V was clipped by 4 bases and J by 5 bases; unmatched bases: 11. Per germline, CDR1 MDHEN and CDR2 SYDVKM. The CDR3 runs 15 residues. This chain's CDR3 is CASSWGGGRFNEQYF. The DNA for the CDR3 is TGTGCCAGCAGTTGGGGCGGGGGTAGGTTCAACGAGCAGTACTTC.

The genes are TRBV30 and TRBJ1-5, with 12 bases matching TRBD1. Trimming took 4 bases from V and 5 from J; bases not matched to a gene: 3. The CDR3 totals 14 residues. Germline loops: CDR1 GTSNPN, CDR2 SVGIG (reference sequence). The CDR3: CAWMGQGAYQPQHF. The CDR3 DNA reads as TGTGCCTGGATGGGACAGGGGGCATATCAGCCCCAGCATTTT.

The J gene is TRBJ1-4, the V gene TRBV7-2; D not certain. CDR1 is SGHTA and CDR2 is FQGNSA in the germline V gene. V dropped 8 bases and J dropped 8 bases, with 18 bases sitting between them. The CDR3 spans 14 residues. The DNA for the CDR3 is TGTGCCAGCGCCTTCCCTACCCAGGCCGAAAAACTGTTTTTT. It encodes CASAFPTQAEKLFF.

J is TRBJ2-7 and V is TRBV5-1; the match to TRBD1 covers 7 bases. V shed 4 bases, J shed 0 bases, and the junction held 7 bases outside the gene matches. CDR1 is SGHRS, CDR2 YFSETQ, per germline. CDR3 size: 15 residues. The CDR3 DNA reads as TGCGCCAGCAGCCGGTGGGACAGCCCCTCCTACGAGCAGTACTTC. Translation gives CASSRWDSPSYEQYF.

The rearrangement joins TRBV2 to TRBJ2-2, with a weak D call TRBD2 (6 bases). Per the germline V gene, CDR1 is SNHLY and CDR2 is FYNNEI. This CDR3 region has 16 residues. V shed 4 bases and J shed 2 bases, with 14 bases lying between them. The CDR3 coding sequence is TGTGCCAGCAGTGTCTCTAGCGTTGGAAACACCGGGGAGCTGTTTTTT. This sequence encodes CASSVSSVGNTGELFF.

The J gene is TRBJ1-2, the V gene TRBV6-5; tentatively, D is TRBD1 (6 bases). This CDR3 is 15 amino acids long. Per the germline V gene, CDR1 is MNHEY and CDR2 is SVGAGI. Trimming took off 2 bases at V and 4 bases at J, with 14 bases between the two ends. The DNA of the CDR3 is TGTGCCAGCAGTTACCGGCGGGGGGCCAGCTATGGCTACACCTTC. Translating gives CASSYRRGASYGYTF.

V and J are TRBV5-1 and TRBJ1-3, with D possibly matching TRBD1 (5 bases). The CDR3 runs 13 residues. Germline assignment: CDR1 SGHRS and CDR2 YFSETQ. V was clipped by 5 bases and J by 3 bases, with 9 bases between them. CDR3 amino acids: CASSAGYGNTIYF. The CDR3 DNA sequence: TGCGCCAGCAGTGCAGGGTATGGAAACACCATATATTTT.

This clone was observed a few times. The conserved phenylalanine or tryptophan is not found at the CDR3 terminus, so this likely reflects a read error. Because the CDR3's place on the DNA is in doubt, the DNA is left out and the CDR3 is given as listed by TCRdb. The chain uses TRBV20-1 and TRBJ2-7; the table's D call, TRBD2, was not checked against the DNA. Inclusive of both ends, the CDR3 amounts to 11 amino acids. Germline V gene data show CDR1 as DFQATT and CDR2 as SNEGSKA (reference sequence). The CDR3 spells CSARGGTRDWI.

This chain links TRBV2 with TRBJ2-7; possibly TRBD1 for D (5 bases). Germline V gives CDR1 SNHLY, CDR2 FYNNEI. Trimming stripped 6 bases from V and 1 base from J, with 10 bases between. The CDR3 is 13 amino acids. The CDR3 protein is CASSMTESYEQYF. CDR3 sequence (DNA): TGTGCCAGCAGCATGACAGAATCCTACGAGCAGTACTTC.

This rearrangement joins TRBV9 to TRBJ1-6; no clear D gene. V was clipped by 4 bases and J by 9 bases, with 14 bases between them. Per the germline V gene, CDR1 is SGDLS and CDR2 is YYNGEE. The CDR3 runs 14 residues. The CDR3 DNA reads TGTGCCAGCAGCCCACCCCCCGGGCGTTCACCCCTCCACTTT. Its protein product is CASSPPPGRSPLHF.

The chain joins TRBV5-1 to TRBJ1-5; TRBD1 is a possible D gene (5 bases). The ends were cut back, 5 bases at V and 1 base at J, with 10 bases in the middle. The CDR3 has 14 residues. The germline gives CDR1 SGHRS, CDR2 YFSETQ. This CDR3 reads CASRGEGSNQPQHF. CDR3 nucleotide sequence: TGCGCCAGCAGAGGGGAGGGGAGCAATCAGCCCCAGCATTTT. Full variable domain (rest looked up from reference TRBV5-1 and TRBJ1-5): KAGVTQTPRYLIKTRGQQVTLSCSPISGHRSVSWYQQTPGQGLQFLFEYFSETQRNKGNFPGRFSGRQFSNSRSEMNVSTLELGDSALYLCASRGEGSNQPQHFGDGTRLSIL.

This chain links TRBV7-9 with TRBJ2-3; possibly TRBD1 for D (5 bases). V was cut by 5 bases and J by 2 bases, with 11 bases left in between. The germline V gene encodes CDR1 SEHNR and CDR2 FQNEAQ (reference sequence). The CDR3 spans 14 residues. The CDR3, as DNA: TGTGCCAGCAGCCCAGGGATGGCCACAGATACGCAGTATTTT. Translation: CASSPGMATDTQYF.

V gene TRBV5-4 combines with J gene TRBJ2-1, with D tentatively TRBD2 (6 bases). Germline CDR1 and CDR2: SGHNT and YYREEE (reference sequence). V was clipped by 4 bases and J by 0 bases, with 17 bases between them. The CDR3 consists of 17 residues. The CDR3 loop is CASSHDGGTSSYNEQFF. As DNA, the CDR3 is TGTGCCAGCAGCCACGACGGCGGGACGTCCTCCTACAATGAGCAGTTCTTC.

The rearrangement links TRBV5-5 to TRBJ1-2; 9 bases are shared with TRBD1. Germline CDR1 SGHKS, CDR2 YYEKEE (reference sequence). This CDR3 has 15 residues. V was pared by 3 bases and J by 4 bases, with 7 bases of the junction left unmatched. The CDR3 sequence is CASSSSGTGFYGYTF. In nucleotides, the CDR3 is TGTGCCAGCAGCTCCTCCGGGACAGGGTTCTATGGCTACACCTTC.

V and J are TRBV28 and TRBJ2-5; 8 bases map to TRBD1. The CDR3 has 14 residues. With 2 bases clipped from V and 5 bases from J, the junction kept 4 bases outside the gene matches. Germline values: CDR1 MDHEN, CDR2 SYDVKM. The CDR3 DNA follows: TGTGCCAGCAGTTTAGACAGGGGCTGGGAGACCCAGTACTTC. This encodes CASSLDRGWETQYF. Variable domain in full (rest from reference TRBV28 and TRBJ2-5): DVKVTQSSRYLVKRTGEKVFLECVQDMDHENMFWYRQDPGLGLRLIYFSYDVKMKEKGDIPEGYSVSREKKERFSLILESASTNQTSMYLCASSLDRGWETQYFGPGTRLLVL.

V usage is TRBV7-9 and J usage is TRBJ2-3; D may be TRBD1 (6 bases). Trimming removed 4 bases from V and 6 bases from J, with 17 bases in between. This CDR3 spans 15 amino acids. Looked up from germline, CDR1 is SEHNR and CDR2 is FQNEAQ (reference sequence). CDR3 region: CASSSGQKRSDTQYF. In nucleotides, the CDR3 is TGTGCCAGCAGCTCCGGACAGAAACGGAGTGATACGCAGTATTTT.

The chain joins TRBV7-2 to TRBJ1-5; tentatively, D is TRBD1 (6 bases). The CDR3 is made up of 14 amino acids. The V and J ends lost 6 bases and 2 bases respectively, with 11 bases between them. Germline CDR1 reads SGHTA; CDR2 reads FQGNSA. CDR3 sequence: CASSQDSGNQPQHF. In DNA, the CDR3 is TGTGCCAGCAGTCAGGACAGTGGCAATCAGCCCCAGCATTTT. Using reference TRBV7-2 and TRBJ1-5 for the parts outside the CDR3, the full variable domain is GAGVSQSPSNKVTEKGKDVELRCDPISGHTALYWYRQSLGQGLEFLIYFQGNSAPDKSGLPSDRFSAERTGGSVSTLTIQRTQQEDSAVYLCASSQDSGNQPQHFGDGTRLSIL.

This clone was seen only a few times. The J gene is TRBJ1-2, the V gene TRBV3-1 (or the pseudogene TRBV3-2); 7 bases agree with TRBD1. Germline V gives CDR1 LGHDT, CDR2 YNNKEL (reference sequence). The CDR3 runs 16 residues. Trimming at V came to 4 bases and at J to 4 bases, leaving 12 bases not matched to a gene. The CDR3, as DNA: TGTGCCAGCAGCCGTACCGACAGGGCCCCGACCTATGGCTACACCTTC. Protein: CASSRTDRAPTYGYTF.

The rearrangement joins TRBV10-3 to TRBJ1-5; possibly TRBD1 for D (6 bases). CDR3 length: 14 residues. The V gene lost 0 bases and the J gene lost 6 bases, with 9 bases spanning the gap. CDR1 is ENHRY, CDR2 SYGVKD, per germline. CDR3 sequence (DNA): TGTGCCATCAGTGAGTCACAGGGCGGTCAGCCCCAGCATTTT. Translating it yields CAISESQGGQPQHF.

The chain uses TRBV6-2 or TRBV6-3 and TRBJ1-5; perhaps TRBD1 as D (5 bases). Per germline, CDR1 MNHEY and CDR2 SVGEGT. Deletions cut 5 bases from V and 0 bases from J, with 14 bases between. There are 16 residues in the CDR3. This CDR3 is CASSETRQNSNQPQHF. As DNA, the CDR3 is TGTGCCAGCAGTGAGACCCGACAGAATAGCAATCAGCCCCAGCATTTT.

This sequence joins TRBV9 and TRBJ2-5; D is undetermined. The CDR3 has 15 amino acids. Germline V CDR1 and CDR2: SGDLS, YYNGEE. V was shortened by 2 bases and J by 4 bases, with 15 bases between the two germline ends. CDR3 loop: CASSVRTVGRETQYF. CDR3 DNA: TGTGCCAGCAGCGTTCGGACGGTTGGGCGAGAGACCCAGTACTTC.

The chain employs TRBV5-1 and TRBJ2-1; tentative D call: TRBD2 (5 bases). The CDR3 runs 13 residues. V lost 7 bases to trimming and J lost 1 base, with 9 bases between them. Germline V gives CDR1 SGHRS, CDR2 YFSETQ. DNA for the CDR3: TGCGCCAGCCAGGACTGGTCCTACAATGAGCAGTTCTTC. Translation gives CASQDWSYNEQFF.

This chain connects TRBV27 to TRBJ1-2, with a tentative D call TRBD1 (6 bases). Between the trimmed V and J ends, which lost 7 bases and 6 bases, there was a span of 18 bases. Germline loops: CDR1 MNHEY, CDR2 SMNVEV (reference sequence). This CDR3 comprises 14 residues. The CDR3 spells CASTPTGPGDGYTF. The CDR3 bases are TGTGCCAGCACCCCCACAGGGCCGGGTGATGGCTACACCTTC.

The V gene is TRBV18, the J gene TRBJ2-7; D is ambiguous. CDR3 length: 11 residues. Germline lookup yields CDR1 KGHSH and CDR2 LQKENI. The V and J ends lost 6 bases and 7 bases respectively, with 10 bases between them. The CDR3 loop reads CASSAQGEQYF. CDR3 nucleotide sequence: TGTGCCAGCTCTGCTCAAGGGGAGCAGTACTTC.

V usage is TRBV7-8 and J usage is TRBJ1-2; no firm D call. Deletions cut 5 bases from V and 8 bases from J, with 18 bases between. The CDR3 is 14 residues long. Germline V gives CDR1 SGHVS, CDR2 FQNEAQ. The CDR3 DNA sequence: TGTGCCAGCAGCCCCATCGTCCGGAGTAAGGGCTACACCTTC. Translation: CASSPIVRSKGYTF.

The rearrangement joins TRBV12-3 or TRBV12-4 to TRBJ1-5; a possible D gene is TRBD1 (5 bases). The length of the CDR3 is 13 residues. Deletions cut 5 bases from V and 3 bases from J, with 8 bases between. CDR3 residues: CASSEGDNQPQHF. DNA of the CDR3: TGTGCCAGCAGTGAAGGGGACAATCAGCCCCAGCATTTT.

The CDR3 here is CASSYTSGGVYEQYF. The CDR3 DNA sequence: TGTGCCAGCAGTTATACTAGCGGGGGGGTGTATGAGCAGTACTTC. The J gene is TRBJ2-7, the V gene TRBV6-6; TRBD2 aligns across 13 bases. The CDR3 totals 15 residues. The germline V gene encodes CDR1 MNHNY and CDR2 SVGAGI (reference sequence). V was pared by 3 bases and J by 7 bases, with 6 bases of the junction left unmatched.

The CDR3 DNA reads TGTGCCTGCCGATGGGGCATGGATTCACCCCTCCACTTT. The encoded protein is CACRWGMDSPLHF. The gene calls are TRBV7-3 and TRBJ1-6; maybe TRBD1 (5 bases). CDR3 length equals 13 residues. The germline V gene encodes CDR1 SGHTA and CDR2 FQGTGA. V lost 11 bases and J 8 bases, leaving 16 bases between the germline ends.

The V and J genes are TRBV18 and TRBJ1-2; the D gene is possibly TRBD1 (5 bases). The CDR3 has 14 residues. Trimming stripped 6 bases from V and 5 bases from J, with 16 bases between. The germline V gene encodes CDR1 KGHSH and CDR2 LQKENI. The CDR3 coding sequence is TGTGCCAGCTCCCTAGGGACGGCGAATTATGGCTACACCTTC. This gives the protein CASSLGTANYGYTF.

The chain combines TRBV20-1 with TRBJ1-5; unclear D gene. The germline V gene encodes CDR1 DFQATT and CDR2 SNEGSKA (reference sequence). This CDR3 spans 13 amino acids. V was clipped by 3 bases and J by 4 bases, with 10 bases between them. The CDR3 DNA is TGCAGTGCTAGTCTCGGGGAAAATCAGCCCCAGCATTTT. Its protein is CSASLGENQPQHF.

The V and J genes are TRBV27 and TRBJ1-2; perhaps TRBD1 as D (5 bases). With 4 bases removed from V and 11 bases from J, the gap between germline ends came to 20 bases. The CDR3 consists of 14 residues. Germline-derived CDR1 and CDR2 are MNHEY and SMNVEV (reference sequence). The DNA for the CDR3 is TGTGCCAGCAGTTCGACTGGGTCAGGGTGGAGGTACACCTTC. Translated, it gives CASSSTGSGWRYTF.